This T cell receptor beta chain is drawn from a study of cytomegalovirus exposure and HLA in healthy donors. The CDR3 spans 19 residues. With V trimmed by 6 bases and J by 0 bases, 14 bases remained unmatched. CDR1 and CDR2 (germline): SGHTA, FQGNSA. PCR primers comprised 60 Vbeta and 13 Jbeta primers. TCRdb keeps only in-frame clones here, not all; method: immunoSEQ multiplex PCR. The sample shows roughly 180,000 clones, roughly 75% of them seen only once. The receptor comes from a female donor in good health and CMV-seronegative. Sequencing used PBMCs. The rearrangement uses TRBV7-2 and TRBJ2-6; TRBD1 matches 7 bases. The CDR3 DNA reads TGTGCCAGCAGTTCTACGGACAGGTTGGGCCTCTCTGGGGCCAACGTCCTGACTTTC. As protein: CASSSTDRLGLSGANVLTF.